This TCR beta chain was captured by sequencing in a study of a mutant IDH1 vaccine in newly diagnosed glioma. Study background: Treated patients showed a male proportion of around 60%, a female proportion of about 40%, and a mean age of roughly 40 years. Therapy received beforehand was radiotherapy, temozolomide, or both, with most patients given both.

Repertoires were generated with immunoSEQ multiplex PCR, while TCRdb's copy carries only in-frame clones and drops some. The sample includes roughly 16,000 clones, more than 65% of them seen just once. Time point reported: baseline, week 1 (first vaccination visit). Noted treatment: pre-vaccination baseline after standard-of-care therapy. Donors had new WHO grade 3 or 4 IDH1-mutant, ATRX-lost astrocytomas. The material sequenced was PBMCs, taken from a glioma patient treated with radiotherapy, temozolomide or both. This receptor was identified in a middle-aged man with glioma.

This CDR3 is CASSQGLAEETQYF. CDR3 bases: TGCGCCAGCAGCCAAGGACTAGCGGAAGAGACCCAGTACTTC. J is TRBJ2-5 and V is TRBV4-1; 9 nucleotides match TRBD2. There are 14 residues in the CDR3. Germline V gene lookup returns CDR1 MGHRA and CDR2 YSYEKL. J gave up 3 bases and V 1 base, and 0 bases lay outside the gene matches.